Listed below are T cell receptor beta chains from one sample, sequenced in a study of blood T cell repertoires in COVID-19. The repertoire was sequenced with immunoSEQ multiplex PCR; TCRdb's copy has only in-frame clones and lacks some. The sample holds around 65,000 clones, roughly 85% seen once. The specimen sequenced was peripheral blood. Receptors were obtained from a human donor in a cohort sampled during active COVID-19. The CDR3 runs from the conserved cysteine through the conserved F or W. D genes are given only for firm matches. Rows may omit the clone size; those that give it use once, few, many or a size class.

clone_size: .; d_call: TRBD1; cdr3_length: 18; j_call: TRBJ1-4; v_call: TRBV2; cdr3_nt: TGTGCCAGCAGTGAAGCGCTTCCCGGGGGGACAGGTTTCGAAAAACTGTTTTTT; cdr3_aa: CASSEALPGGTGFEKLFF
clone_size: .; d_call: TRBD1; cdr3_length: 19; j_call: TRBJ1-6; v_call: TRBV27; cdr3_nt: TGTGCCAGCAGTCCCGGGACAGTTCCTCTCTTGGTTAATAATTCACCCCTCCACTTT; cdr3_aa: CASSPGTVPLLVNNSPLHF
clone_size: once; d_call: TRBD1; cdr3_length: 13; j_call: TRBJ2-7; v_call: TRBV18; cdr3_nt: TGTGCCAGCTCACCAGATACAGGGGGCGAGCAGTACTTC; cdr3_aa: CASSPDTGGEQYF
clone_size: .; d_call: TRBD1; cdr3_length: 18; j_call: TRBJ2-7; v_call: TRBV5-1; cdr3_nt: TGCGCCAGCAGCCCCTACCCCGGACAGGGGAAGAGCTCCTACGAGCAGTACTTC; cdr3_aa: CASSPYPGQGKSSYEQYF
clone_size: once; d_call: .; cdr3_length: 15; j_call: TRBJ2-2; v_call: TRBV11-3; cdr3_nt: TGTGCCAGCAGCCTCGGGACTTATAACACCGGGGAGCTGTTTTTT; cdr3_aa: CASSLGTYNTGELFF
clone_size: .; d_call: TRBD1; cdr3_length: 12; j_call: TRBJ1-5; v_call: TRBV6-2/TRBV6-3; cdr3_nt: TGTGCCAGCAGTTACCAGGGGGGATCCCAGCATTTT; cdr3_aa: CASSYQGGSQHF
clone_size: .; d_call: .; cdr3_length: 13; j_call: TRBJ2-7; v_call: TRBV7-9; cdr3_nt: TGTGCCAGCAGCCCTTCCCGACATCATAAGCAGTACTTC; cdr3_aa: CASSPSRHHKQYF
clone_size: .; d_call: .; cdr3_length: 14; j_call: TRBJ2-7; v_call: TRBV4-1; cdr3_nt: TGCGCCAGCAGCCAAGACAGGTTTAATGGCGAGCAGTACTTC; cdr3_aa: CASSQDRFNGEQYF
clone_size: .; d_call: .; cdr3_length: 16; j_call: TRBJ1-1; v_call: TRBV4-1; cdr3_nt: TGCGCCAGCAGCCAAGATAGATCCATCCCGAACACTGAAGCTTTCTTT; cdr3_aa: CASSQDRSIPNTEAFF
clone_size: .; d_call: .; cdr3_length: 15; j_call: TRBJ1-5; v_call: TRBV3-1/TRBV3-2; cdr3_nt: TGTGCCAGCAGCCTAACTAACGGGGGCAATCAGCCCCAGCATTTT; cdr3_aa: CASSLTNGGNQPQHF
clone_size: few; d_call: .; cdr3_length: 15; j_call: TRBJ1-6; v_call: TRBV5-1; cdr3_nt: TGCGCCAGCAGCTCCCGACAAGGATCCTATTCACCCCTCCACTTT; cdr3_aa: CASSSRQGSYSPLHF
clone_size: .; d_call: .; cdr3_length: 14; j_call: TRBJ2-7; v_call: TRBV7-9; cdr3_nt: TGTGCCAGCAGCTTAGTACAGCATTACTACGAGCAGTACTTC; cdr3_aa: CASSLVQHYYEQYF
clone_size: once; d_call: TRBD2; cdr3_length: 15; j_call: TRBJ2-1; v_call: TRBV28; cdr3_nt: TGTGCCAGCTCCCAGCGGGGGGGCGTGCACAATGAGCAGTTCTTC; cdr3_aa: CASSQRGGVHNEQFF
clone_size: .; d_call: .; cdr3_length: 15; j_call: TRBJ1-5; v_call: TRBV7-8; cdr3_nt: TGTGCCAGCAGCCCGGGGGGGACGGTCGGGCAGCCCCAGCATTTT; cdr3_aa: CASSPGGTVGQPQHF
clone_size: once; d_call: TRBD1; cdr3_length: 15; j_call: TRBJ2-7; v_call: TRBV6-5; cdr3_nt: TGTGCCAGCAGCTTGACAGGGAGAAACTCCTACGAGCAGTACTTC; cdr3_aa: CASSLTGRNSYEQYF
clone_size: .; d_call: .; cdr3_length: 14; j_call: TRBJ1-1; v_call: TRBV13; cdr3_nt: TGTGCCAGCAGCAACGGACAGCTGAACACTGAAGCTTTCTTT; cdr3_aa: CASSNGQLNTEAFF
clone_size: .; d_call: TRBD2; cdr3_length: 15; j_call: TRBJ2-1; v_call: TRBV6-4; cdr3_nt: TGTGCCAGCAGTGACTCGGGCGGGGGATACAATGAGCAGTTCTTC; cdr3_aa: CASSDSGGGYNEQFF
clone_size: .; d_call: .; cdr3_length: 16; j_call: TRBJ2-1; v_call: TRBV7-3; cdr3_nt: TGTGCCAGCAGCTTAAGGTCGCAGGGGCCCTACAATGAGCAGTTCTTC; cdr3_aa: CASSLRSQGPYNEQFF
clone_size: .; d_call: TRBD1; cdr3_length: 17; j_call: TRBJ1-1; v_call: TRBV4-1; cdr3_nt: TGCGCCAGCAGCCAAGGACGAGGCGGCAGGGGGAGAACTGAAGCTTTCTTT; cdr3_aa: CASSQGRGGRGRTEAFF
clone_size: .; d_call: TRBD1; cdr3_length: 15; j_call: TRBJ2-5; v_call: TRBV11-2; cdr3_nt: TGTGCCAGCAGCTTCCTCCCCCAGGGGGTGAAGACCCAGTACTTC; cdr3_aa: CASSFLPQGVKTQYF
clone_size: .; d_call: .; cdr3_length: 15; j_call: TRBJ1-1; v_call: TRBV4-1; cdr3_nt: TGCGCCAGCAGCCAAGTCAGACAGGCGAGTGCTGAAGCTTTCTTT; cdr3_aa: CASSQVRQASAEAFF
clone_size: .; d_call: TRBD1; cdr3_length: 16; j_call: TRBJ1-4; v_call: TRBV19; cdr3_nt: TGTGCCAGTAGTCCATGGACAGGGGCAACTAATGAAAAACTGTTTTTT; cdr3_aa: CASSPWTGATNEKLFF
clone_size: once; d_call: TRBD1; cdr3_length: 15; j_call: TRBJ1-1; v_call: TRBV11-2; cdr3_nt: TGTGCCAGCAGCTCACCACAGGGGGCAGGGACTGAAGCTTTCTTT; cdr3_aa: CASSSPQGAGTEAFF
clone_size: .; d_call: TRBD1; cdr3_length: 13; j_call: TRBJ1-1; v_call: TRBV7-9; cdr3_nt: TGTGCCAGCAGCTCCGGACAGGGCACTGAAGCTTTCTTT; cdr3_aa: CASSSGQGTEAFF
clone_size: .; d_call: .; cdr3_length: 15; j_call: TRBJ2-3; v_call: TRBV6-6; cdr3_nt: TGTGCCAGCAGTCCGGGGCAGGGGCGCACAGATACGCAGTATTTT; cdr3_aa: CASSPGQGRTDTQYF
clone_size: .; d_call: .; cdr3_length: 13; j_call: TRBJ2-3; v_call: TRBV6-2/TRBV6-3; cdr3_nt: TGTGCCAGCAGTTACCCTCCCCTAGATACGCAGTATTTT; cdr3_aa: CASSYPPLDTQYF
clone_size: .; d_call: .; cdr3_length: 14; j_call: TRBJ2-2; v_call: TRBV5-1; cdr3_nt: TGCGCCAGCAGCTTGGCACTAGGATCCGGGGAGCTGTTTTTT; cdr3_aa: CASSLALGSGELFF
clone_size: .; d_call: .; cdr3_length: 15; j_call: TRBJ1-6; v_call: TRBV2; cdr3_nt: TGTGCCAGCAGTGAGTTTCAGATGTGGAATTCACCCCTCCACTTT; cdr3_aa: CASSEFQMWNSPLHF
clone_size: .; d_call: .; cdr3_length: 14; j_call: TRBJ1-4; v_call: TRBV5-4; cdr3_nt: TGTGCCAGCAGCTCAGACTTGACTAATGAAAAACTGTTTTTT; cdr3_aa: CASSSDLTNEKLFF